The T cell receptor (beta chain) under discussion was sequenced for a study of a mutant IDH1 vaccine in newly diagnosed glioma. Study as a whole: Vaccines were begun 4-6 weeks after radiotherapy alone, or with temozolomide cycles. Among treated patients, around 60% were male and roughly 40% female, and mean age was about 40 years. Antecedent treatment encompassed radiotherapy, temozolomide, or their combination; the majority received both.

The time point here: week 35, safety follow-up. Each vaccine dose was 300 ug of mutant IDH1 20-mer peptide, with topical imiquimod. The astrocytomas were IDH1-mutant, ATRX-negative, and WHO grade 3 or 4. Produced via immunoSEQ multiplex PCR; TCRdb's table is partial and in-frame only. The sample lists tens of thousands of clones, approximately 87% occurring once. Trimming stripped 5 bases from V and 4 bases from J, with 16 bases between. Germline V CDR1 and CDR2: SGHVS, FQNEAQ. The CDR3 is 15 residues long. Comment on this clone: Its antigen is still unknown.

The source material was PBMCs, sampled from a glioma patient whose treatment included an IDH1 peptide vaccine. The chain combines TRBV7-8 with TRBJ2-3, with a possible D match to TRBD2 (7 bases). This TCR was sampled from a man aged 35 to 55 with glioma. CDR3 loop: CASSHGLGGPDTQYF. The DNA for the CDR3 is TGTGCCAGCAGCCACGGACTGGGGGGGCCAGATACGCAGTATTTT.